This T cell receptor (beta chain) was identified in a study of T cells expressing NK-cell markers. Whole-study context: The authors derived TCR beta repertoires from sorted CD3+CD56+NKG2C+, CD3+CD56+NKG2C- and CD3+CD56-NKG2C+ T cells. Sequenced donors, eight in total, included seven who were HCMV-seropositive and one who was seronegative. Study-level findings and limits: Of CD8+ T cells, about 1.0-8% belonged to dominant NKG2C+ clonotypes in more than five donors.

Concerning this clonotype: The antigen remains unidentified.

Reanalyzing the 5' RACE reads, TCRdb keeps one entry per CDR3 protein, without DNA. The sample includes about 260,000 distinct CDR3 sequences. CDR3 size: 14 residues. Germline values: CDR1 SQVTM, CDR2 ANQGSEA. Sequenced: blood T cells: a sorted CD56 or NKG2C T cell subset, CD4+ or CD8+ T cells, or bulk PBMC T cells (not recorded which). This chain connects TRBV29-1 to TRBJ2-1. The receptor was isolated from a woman aged 18 to 69 in good health. The chain's CDR3 is CSVVPGSSYNEQFF.